Following are 8 T cell receptor beta chains from one sample sequenced in a study of OX40 agonist ivuxolimab in advanced cancers. TCRdb's table, derived via immunoSEQ multiplex PCR, lists solely in-frame clones and lacks some. The profile shows about 25,000 clones, approximately 83% of them singletons. The sequenced sample was CD4+ or CD8+ T cells sorted from blood, obtained in a trial of the OX40 agonist ivuxolimab. Receptors originate from an adult with an advanced solid tumor such as melanoma, head and neck, liver or kidney cancer.

The chain is built from TRBV29-1 and TRBJ2-7; D uncertain. Per the germline V gene, CDR1 is SQVTM and CDR2 is ANQGSEA. This CDR3 has 12 residues. V lost 4 bases to trimming and J lost 0 bases, with 7 bases between them. The CDR3 DNA is TGCAGCGTTGGGCCCAACTCCTACGAGCAGTACTTC. Translated, it gives CSVGPNSYEQYF.

The chain couples TRBV2 to TRBJ1-4; a weak D match, TRBD1 (5 bases). The CDR3 is 16 amino acids. Germline assignment: CDR1 SNHLY and CDR2 FYNNEI. V lost 6 bases, J lost 4 bases, and 18 bases lay in between. CDR3 loop: CASSHPRRGYNEKLFF. The CDR3 DNA reads TGTGCCAGCAGCCACCCCCGGAGGGGCTATAATGAAAAACTGTTTTTT.

The DNA for the CDR3 is TGCGCCAGCAGCCAAGATGGTAATGAGCAGTTCTTC. Translated: CASSQDGNEQFF. The rearrangement joins TRBV4-1 to TRBJ2-1; D uncertain. CDR1 is MGHRA and CDR2 is YSYEKL in the germline V gene. V gave up 0 bases and J gave up 7 bases, with 4 bases separating them. The CDR3 consists of 12 residues.

The chain uses TRBV28 and TRBJ2-1; 13 bases are shared with TRBD2. From germline, CDR1 is MDHEN and CDR2 SYDVKM. The CDR3 totals 17 residues. V lost 5 bases, J lost 7 bases, and 11 bases stayed unmatched. CDR3 sequence (DNA): TGTGCCAGCAGTGCAAGACTAGCGGGAGGAGTAGGGAATGAGCAGTTCTTC. Translated, it gives CASSARLAGGVGNEQFF.

CDR3 in DNA: TGTGCCATCAGTGAGAGGGGGATAAGCTCCTACGAGCAGTACTTC. Translating it yields CAISERGISSYEQYF. This sequence joins TRBV10-3 and TRBJ2-7; tentatively, D is TRBD1 (6 bases). V lost 2 bases, J lost 0 bases, and 11 bases lay in between. CDR1 and CDR2 from the germline V gene are ENHRY and SYGVKD. This CDR3 is built from 15 residues.

The gene calls are TRBV27 and TRBJ2-7; 12 nucleotides line up with TRBD2. Germline loops: CDR1 MNHEY, CDR2 SMNVEV (reference sequence). This CDR3 spans 20 amino acids. Unmatched junction bases numbered 17, after V lost 0 bases and J lost 5 bases. The DNA for the CDR3 is TGTGCCAGCAGTTTATCGGTGCAGTACCTCGGGCTAGCGGGAGGGCACGAGCAGTACTTC. The encoded protein is CASSLSVQYLGLAGGHEQYF.

CDR3 residues: CASSATGASSYEQYF. The CDR3 nucleotides are TGTGCCAGTAGTGCTACAGGGGCCTCCTCCTACGAGCAGTACTTC. This chain links TRBV19 with TRBJ2-7, with 7 bases matching TRBD1. This CDR3 has 15 amino acids. Germline values: CDR1 LNHDA, CDR2 SQIVND (reference sequence). V lost 5 bases and J lost 0; bases outside the gene matches: 7. Variable domain in full (rest from reference TRBV19 and TRBJ2-7): DGGITQSPKYLFRKEGQNVTLSCEQNLNHDAMYWYRQDPGQGLRLIYYSQIVNDFQKGDIAEGYSVSREKKESFPLTVTSAQKNPTAFYLCASSATGASSYEQYFGPGTRLTVT.

The V gene is TRBV6-5, the J gene TRBJ2-2; TRBD2 agrees at 7 bases. V lost 2 bases and J lost 6; bases outside the gene matches: 6. This CDR3 is built from 15 residues. CDR1 and CDR2 (germline): MNHEY, SVGAGI. CDR3 amino acids: CASSYGGRGAGELFF. The CDR3 DNA reads as TGTGCCAGCAGTTACGGCGGGAGAGGGGCCGGGGAGCTGTTTTTT.